This TCR beta chain was retrieved from a study of T cells in Graves' hyperthyroidism and ophthalmopathy (dated by TCRdb to between 2018 and 2020). In terms of the full investigation: Peripheral blood was collected at initial diagnosis, before any treatment. To identify distinguishing TCR V-J signatures, a discovery cohort of about 100 patients was used, comprising 40 to 45 with Graves' ophthalmopathy and about 59 with stable Graves' hyperthyroidism. Whether ophthalmopathy could be predicted prospectively was tested in an independent validation cohort made up of under 20 hyperthyroidism patients plus 17 patients who later progressed to ophthalmopathy. For training and testing, the 100 or so patients in the discovery cohort were randomly divided in a 7:3 ratio. In six Graves' hyperthyroidism patients, the study also compared T-cell repertoires from thyroid tissue with T-cell repertoires from blood. Once sampling was done, hyperthyroidism patients were given methimazole at a starting dose of 30 mg daily, whereas ophthalmopathy patients were given high-dose intravenous methylprednisolone. TCR Vbeta CDR3 sequencing of 135 peripheral blood samples (over 40 ophthalmopathy, about 74 hyperthyroidism and approximately 17 progressor patients) is reported in the paper. Study-level results and caveats: No statistical method was used to set the sample size in advance, and investigators knew the group allocation. In validation, the model predicted progression to ophthalmopathy with 65% to 71% sensitivity and approximately 74% specificity, a median of 6.5 months before onset. Ophthalmopathy was separated from stable hyperthyroidism by a 13 V-J signature model, with just over 85% sensitivity and roughly 84% specificity obtained in cross-validation and 80%/75% obtained in testing. Most expanded thyroid clonotypes (frequency above 0.001) were also found in blood, which suggests that blood repertoires may mirror thyroid immune responses.

Amplification of TCR beta CDR3 regions was carried out from RNA transcripts. A first-round RT-PCR of the TCR CDR3 used the HTBI primer set with the Qiagen OneStep RT-PCR kit. Libraries were constructed in a second round of multiplex PCR, after which size selection and purification were performed. The libraries were sequenced on an Illumina HiSeq2000 using paired-end 100 bp reads. In the source study's methods: SOAPnuke was used to process the raw data, removing reads that contained adapters or uncalled bases, had a mean Phred below 15, or lacked an exact match to the constant primer or identifier. COPE v1.2.5 was used to merge high-quality paired reads, and clonotypes were defined as unique nucleotide sequences. MiTCR v1.1 was used to align clonotypes to the IMGT TRBV, TRBD and TRBJ reference segments. Analysis was restricted to V-J combinations with a frequency above 0.0001, which covered roughly 99% of repertoires. The TCS score was defined as the ratio of F50 (clonal expansion) to E x V (chaos), calculated using BLOSUM62-based TCRdist between CDR3 peptides within each V-J. Welch's t-statistics and random forest reduced 500 to 550 V-J features to around 14, which were used in a naive Bayes classifier (R e1071). The raw public data were reprocessed by TCRdb itself: fastp quality trimming at Q25, MiXCR clonotype calling, in-frame beta chains only. Each entry is one CDR3 protein sequence, shown with its most common DNA and genes. None of the V and J calls come from the authors' own analysis; TCRdb made them. The sample records under 350,000 distinct CDR3 sequences, 21% of which are singletons. The ten largest clonotypes hold about 50% of the sample.

To note about this clonotype: Its antigen specificity is not known. No base quality information exists; no much larger clone differs at one position.

Stable Graves' hyperthyroidism was defined as no progression to ophthalmopathy during 18 months of follow-up. Hyperthyroidism patients were newly diagnosed, with disease duration under 2 months, and aged 18 to 65 years. The study excluded patients with uncontrolled infections, other autoimmune diseases, pregnancy or lactation. Clinical symptoms, serum thyroxine and TRAb, thyroid ultrasound, and orbital computed tomography formed the basis for the diagnoses. Ficoll-Paque density gradient centrifugation was used to isolate PBMCs from approximately 10 ml of fresh peripheral blood. Total RNA was extracted with Trizol reagent, and quality was checked on an Agilent 2100 Bioanalyzer. Sequenced material: blood. This TCR was recovered from a woman aged 45-60 years with Graves' hyperthyroidism.

The CDR3 region reads CASNPSSVGGYTF. The DNA sequence is given as TGTGCCAGCAATCCGTCGTCCGTTGGAGGCTACACCTTC. The chain is made from TRBV12-3 or TRBV12-4 and TRBJ1-2; too little of a D gene remains to name it. The junction carries 17 bases between V and J, which are trimmed by 7 bases and 8 bases respectively. The CDR3 spans 13 residues, from the cysteine through the phenylalanine. Only CDR3 DNA is held: 39 bases, read in frame from base 1.